The rows below give T cell receptor beta chains drawn from one sample of a study of T cell responses to AZD1222 COVID-19 vaccine. Sequencing was performed with immunoSEQ multiplex PCR; in TCRdb, only in-frame clones are kept and a portion is missing. The table lists about 130,000 clones, roughly 93% of them singletons, with 2.5% to 4% in the top ten. Sequencing was performed on peripheral blood, taken on day 0 of AZD1222 vaccination. These receptors were collected from an adult in good health. Both conserved end residues are part of each CDR3. The D gene is left open where the match is weak. Clone size is given for some rows only: seen once, a few or many times, or a class if the clone is expanded.

clone size: NA; J gene: TRBJ2-5; V gene: TRBV12-2; D gene: NA; CDR3 protein: CASRLGQRSKETQYF; CDR3 DNA: TGTGCAAGTCGCTTAGGCCAGCGGAGCAAAGAGACCCAGTACTTC
clone size: NA; J gene: TRBJ2-2; V gene: TRBV20-1; D gene: NA; CDR3 protein: CSASSTATGELFF; CDR3 DNA: TGCAGTGCTAGTAGTACAGCCACCGGGGAGCTGTTTTTT
clone size: once; J gene: TRBJ1-6; V gene: TRBV27; D gene: TRBD1; CDR3 protein: CASSPGTGVSPLHF; CDR3 DNA: TGTGCCAGCAGTCCAGGGACAGGGGTTTCACCCCTCCACTTT
clone size: NA; J gene: TRBJ2-7; V gene: TRBV19; D gene: NA; CDR3 protein: CASSIGGPGDYEQYF; CDR3 DNA: TGTGCCAGTAGTATTGGGGGGCCCGGAGATTACGAGCAGTACTTC
clone size: NA; J gene: TRBJ1-4; V gene: TRBV3-1/TRBV3-2; D gene: NA; CDR3 protein: CASSQVRAGSNEKLFF; CDR3 DNA: TGTGCCAGCAGCCAAGTACGGGCCGGGAGTAATGAAAAACTGTTTTTT
clone size: NA; J gene: TRBJ1-2; V gene: TRBV25-1; D gene: NA; CDR3 protein: CASSVGYGYTF; CDR3 DNA: TGTGCCAGCAGTGTGGGCTATGGCTACACCTTC
clone size: once; J gene: TRBJ1-2; V gene: TRBV3-1/TRBV3-2; D gene: NA; CDR3 protein: CASSPMNLNGYTF; CDR3 DNA: TGTGCCAGCAGCCCGATGAACTTGAACGGCTACACCTTC
clone size: NA; J gene: TRBJ1-2; V gene: TRBV28; D gene: NA; CDR3 protein: CASSGTPDIYGYTF; CDR3 DNA: TGTGCCAGCAGTGGGACACCTGATATCTATGGCTACACCTTC
clone size: NA; J gene: TRBJ2-7; V gene: TRBV6-5; D gene: NA; CDR3 protein: CASRPISPTYEQYF; CDR3 DNA: TGTGCCAGCAGACCCATCAGTCCTACGTACGAGCAGTACTTC
clone size: NA; J gene: TRBJ1-4; V gene: TRBV4-1; D gene: NA; CDR3 protein: CASSQGVRGGEKLFF; CDR3 DNA: TGCGCCAGCAGCCAAGGGGTACGGGGAGGTGAAAAACTGTTTTTT
clone size: few; J gene: TRBJ1-5; V gene: TRBV30; D gene: TRBD1; CDR3 protein: CAWRTQQGGNQPQHF; CDR3 DNA: TGTGCCTGGAGAACCCAGCAGGGGGGCAATCAGCCCCAGCATTTT
clone size: NA; J gene: TRBJ2-1; V gene: TRBV19; D gene: TRBD2; CDR3 protein: CASSIGAGAPAYEQFF; CDR3 DNA: TGTGCCAGTAGTATAGGGGCGGGAGCTCCAGCCTATGAGCAGTTCTTC
clone size: NA; J gene: TRBJ1-3; V gene: TRBV28; D gene: NA; CDR3 protein: CASRKGGRSGNTIYF; CDR3 DNA: TGTGCCAGCAGGAAGGGCGGACGCTCTGGAAACACCATATATTTT
clone size: once; J gene: TRBJ2-3; V gene: TRBV15; D gene: NA; CDR3 protein: CATSPNLGSSTDTQYF; CDR3 DNA: TGTGCCACCAGCCCAAACCTTGGGAGTAGCACAGATACGCAGTATTTT
clone size: NA; J gene: TRBJ2-7; V gene: TRBV9; D gene: NA; CDR3 protein: CASSVDPGSIYEQYF; CDR3 DNA: TGTGCCAGCAGCGTAGATCCGGGGTCGATCTACGAGCAGTACTTC
clone size: NA; J gene: TRBJ1-4; V gene: TRBV28; D gene: NA; CDR3 protein: CASSLYTGRRSEKLFF; CDR3 DNA: TGTGCCAGCAGTCTGTATACAGGGCGAAGAAGTGAAAAACTGTTTTTT
clone size: NA; J gene: TRBJ2-1; V gene: TRBV4-3; D gene: NA; CDR3 protein: CASSQYPGTAKQGEQFF; CDR3 DNA: TGCGCCAGCAGCCAATACCCCGGGACCGCCAAACAGGGTGAGCAGTTCTTC
clone size: NA; J gene: TRBJ2-7; V gene: TRBV5-4; D gene: NA; CDR3 protein: CASSNRDTYEQYF; CDR3 DNA: TGTGCCAGCAGCAACCGGGACACCTACGAGCAGTACTTC
clone size: NA; J gene: TRBJ1-6; V gene: TRBV9; D gene: NA; CDR3 protein: CASSSGGDSPLHF; CDR3 DNA: TGTGCCAGCTCGTCCGGGGGGGATTCACCCCTCCACTTT
clone size: NA; J gene: TRBJ1-6; V gene: TRBV30; D gene: TRBD1; CDR3 protein: CAWSGQQTMSSPLHF; CDR3 DNA: TGTGCCTGGTCGGGACAGCAAACCATGTCTTCACCCCTCCACTTT
clone size: NA; J gene: TRBJ1-5; V gene: TRBV6-2/TRBV6-3; D gene: TRBD1; CDR3 protein: CASSGQGRGQPQHF; CDR3 DNA: TGTGCCAGCAGTGGACAGGGGCGGGGGCAGCCCCAGCATTTT
clone size: NA; J gene: TRBJ2-7; V gene: TRBV28; D gene: TRBD2; CDR3 protein: CASTFSGGTYEQYF; CDR3 DNA: TGTGCCAGCACCTTTAGCGGGGGCACCTACGAGCAGTACTTC
clone size: NA; J gene: TRBJ2-3; V gene: TRBV5-4; D gene: TRBD2; CDR3 protein: CASSLRLAADTQYF; CDR3 DNA: TGTGCCAGCAGCTTGCGGCTAGCGGCAGATACGCAGTATTTT
clone size: NA; J gene: TRBJ1-2; V gene: TRBV29-1; D gene: TRBD1; CDR3 protein: CSVARDRVGGYTF; CDR3 DNA: TGCAGCGTCGCCCGGGACAGGGTTGGCGGCTACACCTTC
clone size: few; J gene: TRBJ2-7; V gene: TRBV7-9; D gene: NA; CDR3 protein: CASSFDGRGYEQYF; CDR3 DNA: TGTGCCAGCAGCTTTGACGGGAGAGGTTACGAGCAGTACTTC
clone size: NA; J gene: TRBJ2-7; V gene: TRBV7-8; D gene: NA; CDR3 protein: CASSLNSGYEQYF; CDR3 DNA: TGTGCCAGCAGCCTCAACAGCGGCTACGAGCAGTACTTC
clone size: NA; J gene: TRBJ1-5; V gene: TRBV28; D gene: TRBD1; CDR3 protein: CASSFRRTGINQPQHF; CDR3 DNA: TGTGCCAGCAGTTTCCGGAGGACAGGGATTAATCAGCCCCAGCATTTT
clone size: NA; J gene: TRBJ1-1; V gene: TRBV28; D gene: NA; CDR3 protein: CASRYPRPNTEAFF; CDR3 DNA: TGTGCCAGCAGATACCCAAGGCCAAACACTGAAGCTTTCTTT
clone size: NA; J gene: TRBJ1-4; V gene: TRBV2; D gene: NA; CDR3 protein: CASSSIKGSLFF; CDR3 DNA: TGTGCCAGCAGTTCCATCAAGGGGTCACTGTTTTTT
clone size: NA; J gene: TRBJ2-4; V gene: TRBV19; D gene: TRBD1; CDR3 protein: CASSRTGSDIQYF; CDR3 DNA: TGTGCCAGTAGCAGGACAGGGTCGGACATTCAGTACTTC
clone size: NA; J gene: TRBJ1-4; V gene: TRBV7-2; D gene: NA; CDR3 protein: CASSQFGGVEEKLFF; CDR3 DNA: TGTGCCAGCAGCCAATTTGGGGGCGTTGAAGAAAAACTGTTTTTT
clone size: NA; J gene: TRBJ2-3; V gene: TRBV7-2; D gene: NA; CDR3 protein: CASSSADTQYF; CDR3 DNA: TGTGCCAGCAGCTCGGCAGATACGCAGTATTTT
clone size: NA; J gene: TRBJ1-1; V gene: TRBV6-6; D gene: NA; CDR3 protein: CASGHLNTEAFF; CDR3 DNA: TGTGCCAGTGGACATCTGAACACTGAAGCTTTCTTT
clone size: NA; J gene: TRBJ1-5; V gene: TRBV28; D gene: NA; CDR3 protein: CASSSGPNQPQHF; CDR3 DNA: TGTGCCAGCAGTTCAGGTCCCAATCAGCCCCAGCATTTT
clone size: NA; J gene: TRBJ1-2; V gene: TRBV6-5; D gene: NA; CDR3 protein: CASSYGGVGNYGYTF; CDR3 DNA: TGTGCCAGCAGTTACGGCGGAGTAGGGAACTATGGCTACACCTTC
clone size: NA; J gene: TRBJ2-3; V gene: TRBV10-3; D gene: NA; CDR3 protein: CATMTVSTDTQYF; CDR3 DNA: TGTGCCACGATGACAGTAAGCACAGATACGCAGTATTTT
clone size: NA; J gene: TRBJ2-3; V gene: TRBV6-1; D gene: NA; CDR3 protein: CASSEYWGTSTDTQYF; CDR3 DNA: TGTGCCAGCAGTGAATATTGGGGGACGAGCACAGATACGCAGTATTTT
clone size: few; J gene: TRBJ1-1; V gene: TRBV6-5; D gene: NA; CDR3 protein: CASSYSPGANTEAFF; CDR3 DNA: TGTGCCAGCAGTTACTCACCGGGGGCGAACACTGAAGCTTTCTTT
clone size: NA; J gene: TRBJ2-5; V gene: TRBV28; D gene: NA; CDR3 protein: CASRETGGEETQYF; CDR3 DNA: TGTGCCAGCAGGGAAACAGGGGGGGAAGAGACCCAGTACTTC
clone size: NA; J gene: TRBJ1-1; V gene: TRBV19; D gene: NA; CDR3 protein: CASTTGVEAFF; CDR3 DNA: TGTGCCAGTACCACAGGAGTGGAAGCTTTCTTT
clone size: NA; J gene: TRBJ2-3; V gene: TRBV7-6; D gene: TRBD2; CDR3 protein: CASSRRTSGRATDTQYF; CDR3 DNA: TGTGCCAGCAGCCGTAGAACTAGCGGGAGGGCCACAGATACGCAGTATTTT
clone size: once; J gene: TRBJ1-5; V gene: TRBV28; D gene: TRBD1; CDR3 protein: CATYRGRDQPQHF; CDR3 DNA: TGTGCCACATACAGGGGGCGAGATCAGCCCCAGCATTTT